The following is a TCR beta chain sequence with its context. This entry belongs to a study of cytomegalovirus exposure and HLA in healthy donors. 13 Jbeta primers and 60 Vbeta primers were used for the PCR. Using immunoSEQ multiplex PCR, the repertoire was profiled, and TCRdb retains in-frame clones only, with some absent. The table lists 120,000 or so clones, approximately 80% of them singletons, with 1.4% to 1.5% in the top ten. Sequencing was carried out using PBMCs. The TCR was taken from a woman younger than 35 in good health and CMV-seronegative.

CDR3 residues: CSVEIGRPWGEQFF. The CDR3 bases are TGCAGCGTTGAGATCGGGAGGCCCTGGGGTGAGCAGTTCTTC. The chain uses TRBV29-1 and TRBJ2-1; 7 nucleotides align to TRBD2. The CDR3 is 14 residues long. J gave up 9 bases and V 3 bases, and 11 bases lay outside the gene matches. CDR1 and CDR2 from the germline V gene are SQVTM and ANQGSEA.